The 5 T cell receptor beta chains below were found in one sample sequenced in a study of response to subunit inactivated influenza vaccine. TCRdb re-called the RT-PCR reads with MiXCR, one entry per CDR3 protein. The sample carries hundreds of thousands of distinct CDR3 sequences, around 15% recorded once. The sequencing used PBMCs from blood, collected 14 days before vaccination. These receptors originate from a man aged 50 to 60 who received an inactivated influenza vaccine.

This clonotype was seen a few times. The chain uses TRBV4-2 and TRBJ2-7, with 9 bases identical to TRBD2. Trimming at V came to 4 bases and at J to 6 bases, leaving 7 bases not matched to a gene. The length of the CDR3 is 14 residues. Germline CDR1 and CDR2: LGHNA and YNFKEQ. The CDR3 here is CASSPGTSPIEQYF. In DNA form, the CDR3 reads TGTGCCAGCAGCCCCGGGACTAGCCCCATCGAGCAGTACTTC.

The genes are TRBV7-2 and TRBJ2-1; no clear D gene. Trimming removed 5 bases from V and 10 bases from J, with 9 bases in between. CDR3 length: 11 residues. Germline CDR1 and CDR2: SGHTA and FQGNSA. The CDR3 protein is CASSLKWEQFF. CDR3 coding DNA: TGTGCCAGCAGCCTGAAGTGGGAGCAGTTCTTC.

This clonotype was detected a few times. CDR3 amino acids: CASSRSRRADTQYF. The CDR3 DNA reads as TGTGCCAGCAGTCGGTCTAGAAGGGCAGATACGCAGTATTTT. V gene TRBV2 combines with J gene TRBJ2-3, with D uncertain. Trimming cost V 5 bases and J 4 bases, with 13 bases left between them. The CDR3 is made up of 14 amino acids. CDR1 and CDR2 (germline): SNHLY, FYNNEI.

This clonotype occurred many times. The rearrangement joins TRBV19 to TRBJ2-2, with D unclear. The CDR3 covers 13 residues. V was pared by 2 bases and J by 8 bases, with 9 bases between. Germline V gene sequence: CDR1 LNHDA, CDR2 SQIVND (reference sequence). The CDR3 nucleotides read TGTGCCAGTAGTATAAAAGCCATAGGGGAGCTGTTTTTT. This encodes CASSIKAIGELFF. The variable domain in full, completed from reference TRBV19 and TRBJ2-2, reads DGGITQSPKYLFRKEGQNVTLSCEQNLNHDAMYWYRQDPGQGLRLIYYSQIVNDFQKGDIAEGYSVSREKKESFPLTVTSAQKNPTAFYLCASSIKAIGELFFGEGSRLTVL.

This clonotype came up many times. J is TRBJ1-2 and V is TRBV29-1; D is unresolved. The V gene's germline CDR1 is SQVTM and CDR2 ANQGSEA. The V gene lost 4 bases and the J gene lost 7 bases, with 10 bases spanning the gap. This CDR3 is 11 amino acids long. This CDR3 is CSVGVLSGYTF. DNA for the CDR3: TGCAGCGTTGGGGTGCTAAGTGGCTACACCTTC.